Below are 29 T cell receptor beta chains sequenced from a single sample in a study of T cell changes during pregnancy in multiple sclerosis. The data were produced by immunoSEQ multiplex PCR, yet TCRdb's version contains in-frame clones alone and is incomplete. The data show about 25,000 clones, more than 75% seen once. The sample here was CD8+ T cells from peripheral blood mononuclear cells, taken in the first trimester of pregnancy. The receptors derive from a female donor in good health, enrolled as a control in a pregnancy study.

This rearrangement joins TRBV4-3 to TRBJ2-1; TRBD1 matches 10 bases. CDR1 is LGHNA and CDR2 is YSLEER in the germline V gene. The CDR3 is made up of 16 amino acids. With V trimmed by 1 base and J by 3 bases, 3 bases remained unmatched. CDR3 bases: TGCGCCAGCAGCCAAGCGACAGGGGGCAGCTACAATGAGCAGTTCTTC. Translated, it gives CASSQATGGSYNEQFF.

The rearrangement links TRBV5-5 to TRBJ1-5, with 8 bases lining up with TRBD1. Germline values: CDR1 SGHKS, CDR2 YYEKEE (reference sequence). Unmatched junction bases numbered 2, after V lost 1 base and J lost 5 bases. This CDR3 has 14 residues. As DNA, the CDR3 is TGTGCCAGCAGCTTGCAGGGGGCCCATCAGCCCCAGCATTTT. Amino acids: CASSLQGAHQPQHF.

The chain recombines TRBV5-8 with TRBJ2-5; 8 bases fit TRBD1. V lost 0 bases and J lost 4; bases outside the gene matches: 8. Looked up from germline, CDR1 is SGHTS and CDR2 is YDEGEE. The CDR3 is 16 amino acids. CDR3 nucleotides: TGTGCCAGCAGCTTGGTAGCAGGGGGCGGCAGAGAGACCCAGTACTTC. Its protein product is CASSLVAGGGRETQYF.

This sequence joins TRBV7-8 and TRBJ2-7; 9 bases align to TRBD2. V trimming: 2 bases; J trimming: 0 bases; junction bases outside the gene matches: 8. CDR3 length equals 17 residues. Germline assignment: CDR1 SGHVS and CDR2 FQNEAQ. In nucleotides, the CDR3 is TGTGCCAGCAGCTTAAGGGCCAGCGGGGGGAGCTCCTACGAGCAGTACTTC. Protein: CASSLRASGGSSYEQYF.

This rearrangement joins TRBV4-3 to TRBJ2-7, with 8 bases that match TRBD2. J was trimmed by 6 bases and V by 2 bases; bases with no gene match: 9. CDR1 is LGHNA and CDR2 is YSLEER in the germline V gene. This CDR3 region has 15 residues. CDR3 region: CASSQTGAGALEQYF. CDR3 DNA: TGCGCCAGCAGCCAAACTGGAGCGGGAGCTCTCGAGCAGTACTTC.

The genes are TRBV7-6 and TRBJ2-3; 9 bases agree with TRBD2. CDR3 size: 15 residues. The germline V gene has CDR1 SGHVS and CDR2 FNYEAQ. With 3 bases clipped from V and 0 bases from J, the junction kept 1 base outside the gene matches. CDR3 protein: CASSLAGGSTDTQYF. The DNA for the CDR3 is TGTGCCAGCAGCTTGGCGGGGGGGAGCACAGATACGCAGTATTTT. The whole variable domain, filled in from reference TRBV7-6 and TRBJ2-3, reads GAGVSQSPRYKVTKRGQDVALRCDPISGHVSLYWYRQALGQGPEFLTYFNYEAQQDKSGLPNDRFSAERPEGSISTLTIQRTEQRDSAMYRCASSLAGGSTDTQYFGPGTRLTVL.

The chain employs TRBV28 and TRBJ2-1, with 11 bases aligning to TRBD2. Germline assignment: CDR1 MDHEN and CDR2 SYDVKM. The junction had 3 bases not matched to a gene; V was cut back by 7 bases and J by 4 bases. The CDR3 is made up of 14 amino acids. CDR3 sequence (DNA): TGTGCCAGCACACTAGCGGGAGTATACAATGAGCAGTTCTTC. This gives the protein CASTLAGVYNEQFF.

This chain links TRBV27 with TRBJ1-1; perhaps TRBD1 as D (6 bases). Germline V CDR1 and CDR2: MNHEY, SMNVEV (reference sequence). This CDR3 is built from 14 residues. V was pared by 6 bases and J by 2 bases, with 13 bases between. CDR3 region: CASRAGTPNTEAFF. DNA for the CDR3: TGTGCCAGCAGAGCCGGGACACCAAACACTGAAGCTTTCTTT.

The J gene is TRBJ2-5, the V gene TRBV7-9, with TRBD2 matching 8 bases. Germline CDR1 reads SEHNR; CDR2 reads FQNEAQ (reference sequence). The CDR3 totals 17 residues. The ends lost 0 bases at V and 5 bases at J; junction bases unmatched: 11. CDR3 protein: CASSLAPQGPGGETQYF. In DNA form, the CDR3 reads TGTGCCAGCAGCTTAGCGCCTCAGGGGCCGGGAGGGGAGACCCAGTACTTC.

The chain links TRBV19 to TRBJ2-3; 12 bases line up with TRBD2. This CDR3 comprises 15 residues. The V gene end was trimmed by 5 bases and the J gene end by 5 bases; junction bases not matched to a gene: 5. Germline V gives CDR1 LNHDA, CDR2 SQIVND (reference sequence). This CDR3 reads CASSPTSGSGDTQYF. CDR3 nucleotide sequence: TGTGCCAGTAGTCCGACTAGCGGGAGTGGAGATACGCAGTATTTT.

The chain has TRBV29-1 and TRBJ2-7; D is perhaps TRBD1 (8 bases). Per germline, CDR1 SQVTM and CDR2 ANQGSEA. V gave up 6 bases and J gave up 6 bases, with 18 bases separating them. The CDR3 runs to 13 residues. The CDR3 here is CSVVGQGGSEQYF. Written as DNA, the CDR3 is TGCAGCGTGGTCGGACAGGGAGGGAGCGAGCAGTACTTC.

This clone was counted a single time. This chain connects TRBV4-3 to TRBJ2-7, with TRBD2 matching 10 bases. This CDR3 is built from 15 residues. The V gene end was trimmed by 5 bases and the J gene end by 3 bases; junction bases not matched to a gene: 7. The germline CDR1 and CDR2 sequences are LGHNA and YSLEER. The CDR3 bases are TGCGCCAGCAGCGCCGAACTAGCGGGGAACTACGAGCAGTACTTC. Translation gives CASSAELAGNYEQYF.

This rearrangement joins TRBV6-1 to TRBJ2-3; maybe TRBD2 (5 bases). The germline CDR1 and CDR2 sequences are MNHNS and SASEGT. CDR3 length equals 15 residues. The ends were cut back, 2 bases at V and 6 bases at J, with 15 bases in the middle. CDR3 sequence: CASSEQRPWDDTQYF. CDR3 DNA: TGTGCCAGCAGTGAACAGCGGCCATGGGATGATACGCAGTATTTT.

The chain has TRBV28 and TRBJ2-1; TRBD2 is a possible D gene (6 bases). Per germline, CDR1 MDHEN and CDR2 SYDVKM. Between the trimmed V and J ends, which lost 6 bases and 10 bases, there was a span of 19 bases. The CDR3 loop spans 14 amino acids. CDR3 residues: CASSPTPRDWEQFF. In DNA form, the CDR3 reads TGTGCCAGCAGCCCAACCCCTAGGGACTGGGAGCAGTTCTTC.

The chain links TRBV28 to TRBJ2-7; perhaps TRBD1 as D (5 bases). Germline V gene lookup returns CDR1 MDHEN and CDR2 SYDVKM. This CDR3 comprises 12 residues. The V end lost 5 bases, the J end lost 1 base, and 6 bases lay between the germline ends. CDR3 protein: CASSRQSYEQYF. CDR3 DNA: TGTGCCAGCAGTCGACAGTCCTACGAGCAGTACTTC.

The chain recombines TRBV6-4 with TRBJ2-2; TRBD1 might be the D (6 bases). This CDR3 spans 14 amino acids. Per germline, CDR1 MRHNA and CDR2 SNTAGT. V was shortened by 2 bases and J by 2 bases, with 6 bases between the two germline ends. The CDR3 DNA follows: TGTGCCAGCAGTGACGGGACAAACACCGGGGAGCTGTTTTTT. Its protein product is CASSDGTNTGELFF.

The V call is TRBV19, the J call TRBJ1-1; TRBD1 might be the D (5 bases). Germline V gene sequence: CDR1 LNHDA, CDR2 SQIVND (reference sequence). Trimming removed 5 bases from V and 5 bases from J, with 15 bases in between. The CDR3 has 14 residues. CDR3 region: CASSFTTAMTEAFF. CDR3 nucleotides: TGTGCCAGTAGTTTTACGACAGCAATGACTGAAGCTTTCTTT. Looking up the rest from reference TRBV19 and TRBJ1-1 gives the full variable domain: DGGITQSPKYLFRKEGQNVTLSCEQNLNHDAMYWYRQDPGQGLRLIYYSQIVNDFQKGDIAEGYSVSREKKESFPLTVTSAQKNPTAFYLCASSFTTAMTEAFFGQGTRLTVV.

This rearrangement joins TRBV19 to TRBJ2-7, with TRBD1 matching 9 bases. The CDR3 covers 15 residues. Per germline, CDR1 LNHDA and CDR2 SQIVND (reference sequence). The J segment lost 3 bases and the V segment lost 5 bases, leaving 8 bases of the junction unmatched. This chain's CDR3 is CASSFSGQGGYEQYF. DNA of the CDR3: TGTGCCAGTAGTTTCTCGGGACAGGGAGGCTACGAGCAGTACTTC.

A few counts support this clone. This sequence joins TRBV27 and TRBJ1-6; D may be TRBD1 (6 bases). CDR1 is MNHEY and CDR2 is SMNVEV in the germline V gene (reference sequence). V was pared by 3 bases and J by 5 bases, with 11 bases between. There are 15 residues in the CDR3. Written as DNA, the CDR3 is TGTGCCAGCAGTTTGATTGGGGGCAATAATTCACCCCTCCACTTT. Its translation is CASSLIGGNNSPLHF.

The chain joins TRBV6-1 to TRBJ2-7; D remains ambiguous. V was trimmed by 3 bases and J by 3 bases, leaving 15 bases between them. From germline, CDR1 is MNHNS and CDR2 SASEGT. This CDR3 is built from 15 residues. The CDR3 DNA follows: TGTGCCAGCAGTGAGGGCCTCTCCACCATCTACGAGCAGTACTTC. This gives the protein CASSEGLSTIYEQYF.

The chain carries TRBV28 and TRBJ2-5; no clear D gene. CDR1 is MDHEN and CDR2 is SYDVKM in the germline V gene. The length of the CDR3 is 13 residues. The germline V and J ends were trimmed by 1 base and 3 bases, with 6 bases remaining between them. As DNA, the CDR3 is TGTGCCAGCAGTTTATCTGTAGAAGAGACCCAGTACTTC. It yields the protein CASSLSVEETQYF.

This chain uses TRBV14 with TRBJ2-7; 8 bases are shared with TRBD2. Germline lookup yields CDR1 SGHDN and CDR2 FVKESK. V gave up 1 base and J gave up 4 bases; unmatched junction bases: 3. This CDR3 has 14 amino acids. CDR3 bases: TGTGCCAGCAGCCAAGGTAGCGGGATGTACGAGCAGTACTTC. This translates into CASSQGSGMYEQYF.

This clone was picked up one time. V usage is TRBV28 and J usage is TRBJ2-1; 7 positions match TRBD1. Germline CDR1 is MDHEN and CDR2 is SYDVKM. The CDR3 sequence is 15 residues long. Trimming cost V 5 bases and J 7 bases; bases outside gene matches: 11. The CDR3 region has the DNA TGTGCCAGCAGTCTCCGGGACAGAGCTAGTAATGAGCAGTTCTTC. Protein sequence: CASSLRDRASNEQFF.

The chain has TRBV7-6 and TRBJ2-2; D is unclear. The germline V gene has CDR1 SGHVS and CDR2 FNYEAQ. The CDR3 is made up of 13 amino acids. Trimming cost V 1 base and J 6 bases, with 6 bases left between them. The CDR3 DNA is TGTGCCAGCAGCTTAGGGCAGTCCGGGGAGCTGTTTTTT. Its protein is CASSLGQSGELFF.

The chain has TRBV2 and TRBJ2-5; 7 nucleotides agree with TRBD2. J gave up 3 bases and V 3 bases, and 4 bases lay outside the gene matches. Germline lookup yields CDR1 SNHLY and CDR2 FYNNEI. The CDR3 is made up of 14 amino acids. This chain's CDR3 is CASSESSGKETQYF. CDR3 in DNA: TGTGCCAGCAGTGAGTCTAGCGGAAAAGAGACCCAGTACTTC.

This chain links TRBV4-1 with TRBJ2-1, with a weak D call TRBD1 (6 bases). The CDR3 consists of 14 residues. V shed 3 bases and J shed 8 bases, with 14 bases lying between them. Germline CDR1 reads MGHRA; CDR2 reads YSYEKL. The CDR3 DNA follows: TGCGCCAGCAGCCAGGACCAGGGGTGGGATGAGCAGTTCTTC. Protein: CASSQDQGWDEQFF.

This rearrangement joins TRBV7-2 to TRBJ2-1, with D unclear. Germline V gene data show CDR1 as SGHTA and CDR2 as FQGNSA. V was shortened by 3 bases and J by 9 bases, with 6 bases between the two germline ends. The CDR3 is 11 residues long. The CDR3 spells CASSFASEQFF. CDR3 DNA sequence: TGTGCCAGCAGCTTTGCCAGTGAGCAGTTCTTC.

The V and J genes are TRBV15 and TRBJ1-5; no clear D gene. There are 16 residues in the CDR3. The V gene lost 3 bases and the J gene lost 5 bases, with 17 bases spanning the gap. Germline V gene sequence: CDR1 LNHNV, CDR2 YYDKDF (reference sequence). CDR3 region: CATSSTWSSSDQPQHF. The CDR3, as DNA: TGTGCCACCAGCAGTACATGGTCGTCCAGTGATCAGCCCCAGCATTTT. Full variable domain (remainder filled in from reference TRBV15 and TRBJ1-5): DAMVIQNPRYQVTQFGKPVTLSCSQTLNHNVMYWYQQKSSQAPKLLFHYYDKDFNNEADTPDNFQSRRPNTSFCFLDIRSPGLGDTAMYLCATSSTWSSSDQPQHFGDGTRLSIL.

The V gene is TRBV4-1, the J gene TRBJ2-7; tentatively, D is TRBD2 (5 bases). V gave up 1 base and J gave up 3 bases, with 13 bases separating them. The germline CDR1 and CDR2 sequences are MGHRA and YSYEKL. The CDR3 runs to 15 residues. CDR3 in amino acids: CASSQGPGLSYEQYF. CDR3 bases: TGCGCCAGCAGCCAAGGTCCCGGACTGAGCTACGAGCAGTACTTC.